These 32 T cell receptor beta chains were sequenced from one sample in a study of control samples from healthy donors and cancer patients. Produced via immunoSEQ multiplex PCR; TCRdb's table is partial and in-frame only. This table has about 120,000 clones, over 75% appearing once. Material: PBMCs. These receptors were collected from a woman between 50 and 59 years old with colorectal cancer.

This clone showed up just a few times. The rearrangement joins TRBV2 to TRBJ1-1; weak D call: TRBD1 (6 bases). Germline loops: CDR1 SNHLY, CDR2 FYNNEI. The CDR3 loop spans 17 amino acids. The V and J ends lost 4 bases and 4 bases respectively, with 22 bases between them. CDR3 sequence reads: CASSVPYGGGGSTEAFF. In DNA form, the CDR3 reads TGTGCCAGCAGTGTTCCCTATGGGGGGGGCGGTAGCACTGAAGCTTTCTTT.

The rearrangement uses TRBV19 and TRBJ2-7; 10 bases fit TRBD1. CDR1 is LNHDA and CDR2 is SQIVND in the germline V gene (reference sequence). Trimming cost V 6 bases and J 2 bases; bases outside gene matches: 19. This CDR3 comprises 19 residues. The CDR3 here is CASSMQGGDRGLLPYEQYF. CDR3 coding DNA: TGTGCCAGTAGCATGCAGGGCGGGGACAGGGGCTTATTACCCTACGAGCAGTACTTC.

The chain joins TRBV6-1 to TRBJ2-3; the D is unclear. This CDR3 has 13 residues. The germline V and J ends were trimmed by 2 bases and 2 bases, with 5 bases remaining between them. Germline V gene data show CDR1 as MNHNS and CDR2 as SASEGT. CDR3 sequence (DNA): TGTGCCAGCAGTGAACTATTCACAGATACGCAGTATTTT. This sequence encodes CASSELFTDTQYF.

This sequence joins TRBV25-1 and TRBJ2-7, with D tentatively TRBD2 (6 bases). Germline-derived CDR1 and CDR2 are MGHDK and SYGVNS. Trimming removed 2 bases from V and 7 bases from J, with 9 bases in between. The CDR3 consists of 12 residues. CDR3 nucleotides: TGTGCCAGCAGTGAAGGAGGGCGGGAGCAGTACTTC. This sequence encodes CASSEGGREQYF.

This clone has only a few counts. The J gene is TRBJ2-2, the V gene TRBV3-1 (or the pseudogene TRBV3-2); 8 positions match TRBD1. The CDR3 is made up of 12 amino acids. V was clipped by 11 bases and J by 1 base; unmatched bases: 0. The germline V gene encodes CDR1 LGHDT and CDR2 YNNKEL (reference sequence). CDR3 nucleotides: TGTGCCGGACAGGGGAACACCGGGGAGCTGTTTTTT. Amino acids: CAGQGNTGELFF.

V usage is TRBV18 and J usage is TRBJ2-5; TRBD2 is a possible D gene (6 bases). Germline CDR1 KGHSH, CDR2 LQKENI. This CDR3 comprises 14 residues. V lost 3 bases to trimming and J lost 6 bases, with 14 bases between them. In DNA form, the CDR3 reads TGTGCCAGCTCACCGACTAGGCCCCAGCAGACCCAGTACTTC. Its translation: CASSPTRPQQTQYF.

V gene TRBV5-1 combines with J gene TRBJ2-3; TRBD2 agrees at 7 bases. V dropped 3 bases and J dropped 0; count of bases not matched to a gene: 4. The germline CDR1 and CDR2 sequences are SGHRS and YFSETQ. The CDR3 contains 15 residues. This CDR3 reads CASSSAGTSTDTQYF. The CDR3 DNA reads TGCGCCAGCAGCTCAGCGGGAACTAGCACAGATACGCAGTATTTT.

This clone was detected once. The CDR3 reads CASSTHVGQSSTDTQYF. CDR3 sequence (DNA): TGTGCCAGCAGCACGCACGTAGGGCAGTCCTCCACAGATACGCAGTATTTT. The chain combines TRBV11-2 with TRBJ2-3, with D unclear. Germline values: CDR1 SGHAT, CDR2 FQNNGV. This CDR3 region has 17 residues. Trimming removed 5 bases from V and 2 bases from J, with 20 bases in between.

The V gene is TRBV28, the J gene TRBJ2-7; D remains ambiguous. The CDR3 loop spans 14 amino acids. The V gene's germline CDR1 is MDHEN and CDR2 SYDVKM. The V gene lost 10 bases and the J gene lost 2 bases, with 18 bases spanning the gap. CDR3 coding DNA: TGTGCCACCCAAGGCTCCGTCTCTCCCTACGAGCAGTACTTC. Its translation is CATQGSVSPYEQYF.

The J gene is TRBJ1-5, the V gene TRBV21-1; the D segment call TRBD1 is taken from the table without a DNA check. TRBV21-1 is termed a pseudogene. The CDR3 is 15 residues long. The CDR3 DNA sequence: TGTGCCAGCAGCAAAAGTGGCAGTTCCGATCAGCCCCAGCATTTT. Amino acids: CASSKSGSSDQPQHF.

The CDR3 is CAWSLKAKISYEQYF. In DNA, the CDR3 is TGTGCCTGGAGTTTAAAGGCAAAGATCTCCTACGAGCAGTACTTC. The chain joins TRBV30 to TRBJ2-7; unclear D gene. V shed 2 bases and J shed 0 bases, with 14 bases lying between them. The length of the CDR3 is 15 residues. Germline V CDR1 and CDR2: GTSNPN, SVGIG (reference sequence).

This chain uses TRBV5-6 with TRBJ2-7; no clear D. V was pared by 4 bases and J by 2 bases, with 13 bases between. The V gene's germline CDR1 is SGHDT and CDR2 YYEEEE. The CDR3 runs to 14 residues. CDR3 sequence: CASSPPGSTYEQYF. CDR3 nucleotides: TGTGCCAGCAGCCCGCCGGGCAGCACCTACGAGCAGTACTTC.

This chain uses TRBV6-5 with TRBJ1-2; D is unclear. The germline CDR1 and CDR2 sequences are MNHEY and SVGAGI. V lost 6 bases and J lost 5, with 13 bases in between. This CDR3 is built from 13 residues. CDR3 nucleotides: TGTGCCAGCAGAGACACAGATATTTATGGCTACACCTTC. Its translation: CASRDTDIYGYTF.

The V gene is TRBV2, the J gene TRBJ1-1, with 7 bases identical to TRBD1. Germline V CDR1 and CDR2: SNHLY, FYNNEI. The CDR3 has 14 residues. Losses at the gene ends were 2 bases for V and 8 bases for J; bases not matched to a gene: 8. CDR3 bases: TGTGCCAGCAGTGAATATCGTAGGGACAGAGAAGCTTTCTTT. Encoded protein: CASSEYRRDREAFF.

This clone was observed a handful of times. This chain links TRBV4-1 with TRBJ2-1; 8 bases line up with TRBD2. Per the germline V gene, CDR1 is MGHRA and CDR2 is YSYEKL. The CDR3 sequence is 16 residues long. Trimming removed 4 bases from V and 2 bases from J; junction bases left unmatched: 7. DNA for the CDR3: TGCGCCAGCAGCCTAGACCGGGAGGGTGCCTACAATGAGCAGTTCTTC. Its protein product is CASSLDREGAYNEQFF.

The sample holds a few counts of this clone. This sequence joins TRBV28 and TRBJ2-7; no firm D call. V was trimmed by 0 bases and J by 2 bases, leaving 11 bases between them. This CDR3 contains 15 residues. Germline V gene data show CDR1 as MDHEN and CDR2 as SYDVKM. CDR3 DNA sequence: TGTGCCAGCAGTTTATGGGAAAAGGTACCCTACGAGCAGTACTTC. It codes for CASSLWEKVPYEQYF. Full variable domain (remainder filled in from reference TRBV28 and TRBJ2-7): DVKVTQSSRYLVKRTGEKVFLECVQDMDHENMFWYRQDPGLGLRLIYFSYDVKMKEKGDIPEGYSVSREKKERFSLILESASTNQTSMYLCASSLWEKVPYEQYFGPGTRLTVT.

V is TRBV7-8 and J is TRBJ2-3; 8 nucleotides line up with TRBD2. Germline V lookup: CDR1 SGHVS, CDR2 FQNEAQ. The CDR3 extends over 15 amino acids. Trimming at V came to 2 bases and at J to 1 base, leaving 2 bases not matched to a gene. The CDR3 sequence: CASSLSGGRTDTQYF. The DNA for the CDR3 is TGTGCCAGCAGCTTAAGCGGGGGCCGCACAGATACGCAGTATTTT. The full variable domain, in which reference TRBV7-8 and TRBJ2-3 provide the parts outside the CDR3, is GAGVSQSPRYKVAKRGQDVALRCDPISGHVSLFWYQQALGQGPEFLTYFQNEAQLDKSGLPSDRFFAERPEGSVSTLKIQRTQQEDSAVYLCASSLSGGRTDTQYFGPGTRLTVL.

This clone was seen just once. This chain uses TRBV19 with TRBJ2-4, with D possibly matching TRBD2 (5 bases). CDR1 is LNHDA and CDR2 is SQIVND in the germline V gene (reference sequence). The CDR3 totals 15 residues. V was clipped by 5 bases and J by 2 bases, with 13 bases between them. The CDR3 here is CASSFDGETKNIQYF. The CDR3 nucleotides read TGTGCCAGTAGTTTTGACGGGGAGACCAAAAACATTCAGTACTTC.

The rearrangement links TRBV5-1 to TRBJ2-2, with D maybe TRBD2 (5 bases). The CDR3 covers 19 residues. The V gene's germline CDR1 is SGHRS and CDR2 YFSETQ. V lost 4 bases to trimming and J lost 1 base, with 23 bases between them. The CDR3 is CASSARSPRAEVNTGELFF. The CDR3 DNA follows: TGCGCCAGCAGCGCACGTAGCCCCCGGGCGGAGGTGAACACCGGGGAGCTGTTTTTT. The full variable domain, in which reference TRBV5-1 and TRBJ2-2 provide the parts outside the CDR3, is KAGVTQTPRYLIKTRGQQVTLSCSPISGHRSVSWYQQTPGQGLQFLFEYFSETQRNKGNFPGRFSGRQFSNSRSEMNVSTLELGDSALYLCASSARSPRAEVNTGELFFGEGSRLTVL.

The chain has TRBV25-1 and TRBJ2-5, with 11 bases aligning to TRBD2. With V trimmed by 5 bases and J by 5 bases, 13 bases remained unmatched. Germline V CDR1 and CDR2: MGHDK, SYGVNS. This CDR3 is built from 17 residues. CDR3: CASSPLAGGPSGETQYF. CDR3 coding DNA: TGTGCCAGCAGTCCATTAGCGGGAGGGCCCTCGGGGGAGACCCAGTACTTC.

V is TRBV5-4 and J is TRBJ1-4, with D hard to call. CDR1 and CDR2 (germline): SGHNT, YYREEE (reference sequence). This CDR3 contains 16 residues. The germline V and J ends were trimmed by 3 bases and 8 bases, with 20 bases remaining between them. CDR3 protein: CASSSGQPTEREKLFF. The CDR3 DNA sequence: TGTGCCAGCAGCTCCGGGCAGCCAACCGAGAGGGAAAAACTGTTTTTT.

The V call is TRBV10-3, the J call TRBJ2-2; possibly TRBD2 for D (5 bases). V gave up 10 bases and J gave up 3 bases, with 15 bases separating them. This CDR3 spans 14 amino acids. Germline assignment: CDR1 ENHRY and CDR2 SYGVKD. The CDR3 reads CATLRAGDTGELFF. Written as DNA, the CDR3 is TGTGCCACCCTCCGGGCCGGGGACACCGGGGAGCTGTTTTTT.

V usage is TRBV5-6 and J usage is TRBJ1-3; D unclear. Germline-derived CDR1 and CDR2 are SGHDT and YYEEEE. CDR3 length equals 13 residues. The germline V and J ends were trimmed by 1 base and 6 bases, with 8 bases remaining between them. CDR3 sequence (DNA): TGTGCCAGCAGCTTGTGGAGCATAAACACCATATATTTT. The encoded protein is CASSLWSINTIYF.

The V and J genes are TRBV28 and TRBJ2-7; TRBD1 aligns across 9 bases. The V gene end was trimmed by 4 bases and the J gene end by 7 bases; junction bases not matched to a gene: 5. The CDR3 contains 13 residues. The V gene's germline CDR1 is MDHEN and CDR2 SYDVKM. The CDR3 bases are TGTGCCAGCAGTTATGGACAGGGGTATGAGCAGTACTTC. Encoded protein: CASSYGQGYEQYF.

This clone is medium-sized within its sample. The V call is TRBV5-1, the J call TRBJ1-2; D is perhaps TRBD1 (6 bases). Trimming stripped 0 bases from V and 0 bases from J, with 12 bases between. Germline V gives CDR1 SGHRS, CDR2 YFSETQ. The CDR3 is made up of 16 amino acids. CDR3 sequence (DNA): TGCGCCAGCAGCTTGGAGCCTACAGGGACTAACTATGGCTACACCTTC. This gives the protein CASSLEPTGTNYGYTF.

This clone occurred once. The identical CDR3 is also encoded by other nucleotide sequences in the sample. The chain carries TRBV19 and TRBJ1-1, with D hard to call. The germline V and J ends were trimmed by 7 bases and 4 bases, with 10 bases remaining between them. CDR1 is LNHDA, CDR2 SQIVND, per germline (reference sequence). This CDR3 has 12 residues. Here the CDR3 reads CASMWGGTEAFF. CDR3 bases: TGTGCCAGTATGTGGGGTGGCACTGAAGCTTTCTTT.

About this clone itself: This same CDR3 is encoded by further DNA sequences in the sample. The CDR3 protein is CASSVTGVDSGNTIYF. In DNA form, the CDR3 reads TGCGCCAGCAGCGTGACAGGGGTAGATTCTGGAAACACCATATATTTT. The chain is built from TRBV5-1 and TRBJ1-3; 8 bases map to TRBD1. This CDR3 comprises 16 residues. Losses at the gene ends were 4 bases for V and 1 base for J; bases not matched to a gene: 7. Germline V gives CDR1 SGHRS, CDR2 YFSETQ.

The CDR3 is CASSLKQGSRTQYF. CDR3 in DNA: TGTGCCAGCAGCTTGAAACAGGGCTCTCGGACCCAGTACTTC. V and J are TRBV5-4 and TRBJ2-5, with D possibly TRBD1 on 6 matching bases. The CDR3 sequence is 14 residues long. V lost 1 base to trimming and J lost 7 bases, with 14 bases between them. From germline, CDR1 is SGHNT and CDR2 YYREEE (reference sequence).

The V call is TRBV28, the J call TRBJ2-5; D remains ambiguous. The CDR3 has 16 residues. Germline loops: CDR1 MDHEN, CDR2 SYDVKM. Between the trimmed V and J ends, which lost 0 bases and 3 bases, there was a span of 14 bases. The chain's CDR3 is CASSLWETRSEETQYF. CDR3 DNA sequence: TGTGCCAGCAGTTTATGGGAGACAAGGTCAGAAGAGACCCAGTACTTC. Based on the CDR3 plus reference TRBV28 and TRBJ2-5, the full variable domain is DVKVTQSSRYLVKRTGEKVFLECVQDMDHENMFWYRQDPGLGLRLIYFSYDVKMKEKGDIPEGYSVSREKKERFSLILESASTNQTSMYLCASSLWETRSEETQYFGPGTRLLVL.

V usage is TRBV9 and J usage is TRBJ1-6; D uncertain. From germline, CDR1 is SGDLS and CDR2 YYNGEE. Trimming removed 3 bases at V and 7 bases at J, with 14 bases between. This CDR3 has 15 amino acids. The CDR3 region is CASSALPQENSPLHF. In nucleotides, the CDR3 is TGTGCCAGCAGCGCCCTCCCCCAGGAGAATTCACCCCTCCACTTT.

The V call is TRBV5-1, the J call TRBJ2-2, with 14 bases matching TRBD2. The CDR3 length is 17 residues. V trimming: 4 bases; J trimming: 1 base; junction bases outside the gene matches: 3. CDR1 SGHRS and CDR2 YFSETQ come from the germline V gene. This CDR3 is CASSLGLAGVNTGELFF. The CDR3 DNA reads TGCGCCAGCAGCCTGGGACTAGCGGGGGTGAACACCGGGGAGCTGTTTTTT.

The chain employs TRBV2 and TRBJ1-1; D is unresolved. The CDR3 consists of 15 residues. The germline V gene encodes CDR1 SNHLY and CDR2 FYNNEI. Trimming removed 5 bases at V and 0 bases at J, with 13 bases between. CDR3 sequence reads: CASSSERELNTEAFF. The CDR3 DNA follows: TGTGCCAGCAGTAGTGAGCGGGAGCTGAACACTGAAGCTTTCTTT.